Listed below are T cell receptor beta chains from one sample, sequenced in a study of shared clonotypes between healthy human individuals. The method was immunoSEQ multiplex PCR; TCRdb's version includes in-frame clones alone and lacks a portion of them. The sample has roughly 2.5 million clones; more than 90% are singletons. The sequenced material came from naive CD4+ T cells sorted from blood. All receptors come from a man aged 18-30 years in good health. Both conserved end residues are part of each CDR3. Fields, in order: V gene, J gene, clone size, D gene, CDR3 DNA, CDR3 protein. A D gene is named only where the DNA matches it firmly. Size values are once, few and many counts, or a class for expanded clones, and some rows have none.

V gene: TRBV5-6; J gene: TRBJ2-7; clone size: NA; D gene: TRBD1; CDR3 DNA: TGTGCCAGCAGCTTCCGGGACAGAACCTACGAGCAGTACTTC; CDR3 protein: CASSFRDRTYEQYF
V gene: TRBV6-1; J gene: TRBJ1-5; clone size: NA; D gene: NA; CDR3 DNA: TGTGCCAGCAGTATTTCCGGCAATCAGCCCCAGCATTTT; CDR3 protein: CASSISGNQPQHF
V gene: TRBV30; J gene: TRBJ2-7; clone size: NA; D gene: NA; CDR3 DNA: TGTGCCTGGAGTCCAGGCTACGAGCAGTACTTC; CDR3 protein: CAWSPGYEQYF
V gene: TRBV4-3; J gene: TRBJ2-3; clone size: NA; D gene: NA; CDR3 DNA: TGCGCCAGCAGCCAATTTGGAACCTCCGCCGGGGCGGGACAGTCTGGGACAGATACGCAGTATTTT; CDR3 protein: CASSQFGTSAGAGQSGTDTQYF
V gene: TRBV7-9; J gene: TRBJ1-4; clone size: NA; D gene: NA; CDR3 DNA: TGTGCCAGCAGCTTAAGTGGGGTTGGAAATGAAAAACTGTTTTTT; CDR3 protein: CASSLSGVGNEKLFF
V gene: TRBV7-9; J gene: TRBJ2-1; clone size: NA; D gene: NA; CDR3 DNA: TGTGCCAGCAGCTTAATCGGGACGCCTTCCTACAATGAGCAGTTCTTC; CDR3 protein: CASSLIGTPSYNEQFF
V gene: TRBV18; J gene: TRBJ2-1; clone size: NA; D gene: TRBD2; CDR3 DNA: TGTGCCAGCTCACCCTCGACTAGCGGGAGAGGAAATGAGCAGTTCTTC; CDR3 protein: CASSPSTSGRGNEQFF
V gene: TRBV5-4; J gene: TRBJ1-2; clone size: NA; D gene: NA; CDR3 DNA: TGTGCCAGCAGCTCCGCAGCCGGTGGGACCCTCTATGGCTACACCTTC; CDR3 protein: CASSSAAGGTLYGYTF
V gene: TRBV28; J gene: TRBJ1-1; clone size: NA; D gene: TRBD1; CDR3 DNA: TGTGCCAGCAGTTTGGCGACAGGGATCAACACTGAAGCTTTCTTT; CDR3 protein: CASSLATGINTEAFF
V gene: TRBV27; J gene: TRBJ1-2; clone size: NA; D gene: NA; CDR3 DNA: TGTGCCAGCAGTTTCTGGGGCTCGTCCTATGGCTACACCTTC; CDR3 protein: CASSFWGSSYGYTF
V gene: TRBV15; J gene: TRBJ1-2; clone size: once; D gene: NA; CDR3 DNA: TGTGCCACCACCCCGGGACAAAACTATGGCTACACCTTC; CDR3 protein: CATTPGQNYGYTF
V gene: TRBV10-3; J gene: TRBJ2-1; clone size: NA; D gene: NA; CDR3 DNA: TGTGCCATCAGCGCTGGGAATGAGCAGTTCTTC; CDR3 protein: CAISAGNEQFF
V gene: TRBV30; J gene: TRBJ2-7; clone size: NA; D gene: TRBD2; CDR3 DNA: TGTGCCTGGAGTGTACTAGCGGGAGTTACGCAGTACTTC; CDR3 protein: CAWSVLAGVTQYF
V gene: TRBV5-1; J gene: TRBJ1-3; clone size: NA; D gene: TRBD1; CDR3 DNA: TGCGCCAGCAGCTTGAGACTGGGACAGGGATTTGGAAACACCATATATTTT; CDR3 protein: CASSLRLGQGFGNTIYF
V gene: TRBV30; J gene: TRBJ1-3; clone size: NA; D gene: NA; CDR3 DNA: TGTGCCTGGAGCCAGGGGACCGGTGGAAACACCATATATTTT; CDR3 protein: CAWSQGTGGNTIYF
V gene: TRBV18; J gene: TRBJ1-5; clone size: NA; D gene: NA; CDR3 DNA: TGTGCCAGCTCACCTGGGGTGACCAATCAGCCCCAGCATTTT; CDR3 protein: CASSPGVTNQPQHF
V gene: TRBV28; J gene: TRBJ1-5; clone size: NA; D gene: NA; CDR3 DNA: TGTGCCAGCAGCCGGACAGATAGCAATCAGCCCCAGCATTTT; CDR3 protein: CASSRTDSNQPQHF
V gene: TRBV18; J gene: TRBJ1-2; clone size: NA; D gene: NA; CDR3 DNA: TGTGCCAGCTCATCAGACGGTGCAATCGGCGGCTACACCTTC; CDR3 protein: CASSSDGAIGGYTF
V gene: TRBV15; J gene: TRBJ2-3; clone size: NA; D gene: NA; CDR3 DNA: TGTGCCACCAGCAGAGATCTTGTGACGGAGGATGCGCAGTATTTT; CDR3 protein: CATSRDLVTEDAQYF
V gene: TRBV19; J gene: TRBJ1-5; clone size: NA; D gene: TRBD1; CDR3 DNA: TGTGCCAGTAGCCAGACAGGGAGCAATCAGCCCCAGCATTTT; CDR3 protein: CASSQTGSNQPQHF
V gene: TRBV6-5; J gene: TRBJ1-3; clone size: NA; D gene: NA; CDR3 DNA: TGTGCCAGCAGCCGAGGGGCGGTTTCTGGAAACACCATATATTTT; CDR3 protein: CASSRGAVSGNTIYF
V gene: TRBV5-8; J gene: TRBJ2-7; clone size: NA; D gene: NA; CDR3 DNA: TGTGCCAGCAGCTTAGGGGGGAGGATGACATTTGGCTACGAGCAGTACTTC; CDR3 protein: CASSLGGRMTFGYEQYF
V gene: TRBV12-5; J gene: TRBJ1-1; clone size: NA; D gene: NA; CDR3 DNA: TGTGCTAGTGGCCGCAGGGGTAGCACTGAAGCTTTCTTT; CDR3 protein: CASGRRGSTEAFF
V gene: TRBV6-6; J gene: TRBJ1-2; clone size: NA; D gene: NA; CDR3 DNA: TGTGCCAGCACCCTTTCCGGGTACGGCTACACCTTC; CDR3 protein: CASTLSGYGYTF
V gene: TRBV18; J gene: TRBJ1-3; clone size: NA; D gene: NA; CDR3 DNA: TGTGCCAGCTCACCCCAGGGGCTACAGAGCTCTGGAAACACCATATATTTT; CDR3 protein: CASSPQGLQSSGNTIYF
V gene: TRBV7-9; J gene: TRBJ2-2; clone size: NA; D gene: NA; CDR3 DNA: TGTGCCAGCAGTTCGACACTGAACACCGGGGAGCTGTTTTTT; CDR3 protein: CASSSTLNTGELFF
V gene: TRBV10-3; J gene: TRBJ2-3; clone size: NA; D gene: NA; CDR3 DNA: TGTGCGGTCCTCGGCACAGATACGCAGTATTTT; CDR3 protein: CAVLGTDTQYF
V gene: TRBV18; J gene: TRBJ2-5; clone size: NA; D gene: NA; CDR3 DNA: TGTGCCAGCTCACCCCCACAGGCGGAGACCCAGTACTTC; CDR3 protein: CASSPPQAETQYF
V gene: TRBV27; J gene: TRBJ2-2; clone size: once; D gene: TRBD1; CDR3 DNA: TGTGCCAGCAGTCCCTACAGGGGCGACACCGGGGAGCTGTTTTTT; CDR3 protein: CASSPYRGDTGELFF
V gene: TRBV2; J gene: TRBJ1-5; clone size: NA; D gene: NA; CDR3 DNA: TGTGCCAGCTTCGGGGGGCTGGGTCAGCCCCAGCATTTT; CDR3 protein: CASFGGLGQPQHF
V gene: TRBV27; J gene: TRBJ2-3; clone size: NA; D gene: TRBD2; CDR3 DNA: TGTGCCAGCAGTTTTTGGGGACCGGGGGGGATCACAGATACGCAGTATTTT; CDR3 protein: CASSFWGPGGITDTQYF
V gene: TRBV9; J gene: TRBJ2-1; clone size: NA; D gene: NA; CDR3 DNA: TGTGCCAGCAGCGTAGGGTCAGGCTCCTACAATGAGCAGTTCTTC; CDR3 protein: CASSVGSGSYNEQFF
V gene: TRBV19; J gene: TRBJ2-7; clone size: once; D gene: TRBD2; CDR3 DNA: TGTGCCAGTAACGTCGGCGGGAGGTCTTACGAGCAGTACTTC; CDR3 protein: CASNVGGRSYEQYF
V gene: TRBV5-1; J gene: TRBJ2-7; clone size: NA; D gene: TRBD1; CDR3 DNA: TGCGCCAGCAGCTTCGGGACAGACACCTACGAGCAGTACTTC; CDR3 protein: CASSFGTDTYEQYF
V gene: TRBV6-5; J gene: TRBJ2-3; clone size: NA; D gene: TRBD2; CDR3 DNA: TGTGCCAGCAGTTACTCGAGCGGGGGGCCATCCGATACGCAGTATTTT; CDR3 protein: CASSYSSGGPSDTQYF
V gene: TRBV10-3; J gene: TRBJ1-2; clone size: few; D gene: NA; CDR3 DNA: TGTGCCATCAGTGACCCCTATGGCTACACCTTC; CDR3 protein: CAISDPYGYTF
V gene: TRBV10-3; J gene: TRBJ2-3; clone size: NA; D gene: NA; CDR3 DNA: TGTGCCATCAGTGAGGCGGTTTTAGATACGCAGTATTTT; CDR3 protein: CAISEAVLDTQYF
V gene: TRBV6-5; J gene: TRBJ1-4; clone size: NA; D gene: NA; CDR3 DNA: TGTGCCAGCAGTTATACGACAGATAATGAAAAACTGTTTTTT; CDR3 protein: CASSYTTDNEKLFF
V gene: TRBV29-1; J gene: TRBJ2-3; clone size: NA; D gene: NA; CDR3 DNA: TGCAGCGCAGGGGTCGTCACAGATACGCAGTATTTT; CDR3 protein: CSAGVVTDTQYF
V gene: TRBV10-2; J gene: TRBJ1-5; clone size: NA; D gene: NA; CDR3 DNA: TGCGCCAGCAGTGAGTCTTCTACCCCTCATCAGCCCCAGCATTTT; CDR3 protein: CASSESSTPHQPQHF
V gene: TRBV5-1; J gene: TRBJ1-4; clone size: NA; D gene: NA; CDR3 DNA: TGCGCCAGCAGCTTGGAACAGGGAAAAGAAAAACTGTTTTTT; CDR3 protein: CASSLEQGKEKLFF
V gene: TRBV2; J gene: TRBJ2-3; clone size: NA; D gene: TRBD1; CDR3 DNA: TGTGCCAGCAGTCTGGACAGGGGGCGGGATACGCAGTATTTT; CDR3 protein: CASSLDRGRDTQYF
V gene: TRBV6-1; J gene: TRBJ1-2; clone size: NA; D gene: TRBD1; CDR3 DNA: TGTGCCAGCAACCCAGGGGGTCTCTATGGCTACACCTTC; CDR3 protein: CASNPGGLYGYTF
V gene: TRBV2; J gene: TRBJ1-1; clone size: NA; D gene: TRBD1; CDR3 DNA: TGTGCCAGCAGTGTCCTGCACAGGGGGGAGGAAGCTTTCTTT; CDR3 protein: CASSVLHRGEEAFF
V gene: TRBV28; J gene: TRBJ1-2; clone size: NA; D gene: NA; CDR3 DNA: TGTGCCAGCAGTGGGTCCAGCAGCAACTATGGCTACACCTTC; CDR3 protein: CASSGSSSNYGYTF
V gene: TRBV10-3; J gene: TRBJ2-2; clone size: NA; D gene: TRBD1; CDR3 DNA: TGTGCCATCAGCGACGGACAGGGGAACACCGGGGAGCTGTTTTTT; CDR3 protein: CAISDGQGNTGELFF
V gene: TRBV7-8; J gene: TRBJ2-3; clone size: NA; D gene: NA; CDR3 DNA: TGTGCCAGCAGCTCGCGGGGGCAGGTCGATACGCAGTATTTT; CDR3 protein: CASSSRGQVDTQYF
V gene: TRBV18; J gene: TRBJ2-2; clone size: NA; D gene: TRBD2; CDR3 DNA: TGTGCCAGCTCACCCAGTGACTCGGGGGGCACCGGGGAGCTGTTTTTT; CDR3 protein: CASSPSDSGGTGELFF
V gene: TRBV30; J gene: TRBJ1-2; clone size: NA; D gene: NA; CDR3 DNA: TGTGCCATAGACGCGGCTACCCTATTTGAGGAATATGGCTACACCTTC; CDR3 protein: CAIDAATLFEEYGYTF